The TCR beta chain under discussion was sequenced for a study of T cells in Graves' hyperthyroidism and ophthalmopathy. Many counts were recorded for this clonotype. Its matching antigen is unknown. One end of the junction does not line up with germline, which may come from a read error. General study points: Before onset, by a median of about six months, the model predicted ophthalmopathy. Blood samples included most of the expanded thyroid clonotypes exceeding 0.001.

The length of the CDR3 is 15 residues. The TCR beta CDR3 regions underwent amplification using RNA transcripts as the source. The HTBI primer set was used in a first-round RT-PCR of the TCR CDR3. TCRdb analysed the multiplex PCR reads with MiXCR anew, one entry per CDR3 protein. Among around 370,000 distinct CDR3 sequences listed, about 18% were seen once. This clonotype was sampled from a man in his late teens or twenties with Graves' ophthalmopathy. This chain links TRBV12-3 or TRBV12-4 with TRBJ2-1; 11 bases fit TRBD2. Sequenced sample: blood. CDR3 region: CASSLAGGFYNEQFF. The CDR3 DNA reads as TGTGCCAGCAGTCTAGCGGGGGGATTCTACAATGAGCAGTTCTTC.